The following is a T cell receptor beta chain sequence with its context. The sample originates from a study of blood T cell repertoires in COVID-19. Study details: Samples representing acute and convalescent COVID-19 were sourced from the United States, Italy and Spain. The analysed material was cDNA or gDNA that came from T cells, B-cell-depleted T cells, or PBMCs.

Original data processing: Using reference gene primer amplification, nucleated cell counts were estimated. TCRdb's copy holds only in-frame clones and misses some; the assay was immunoSEQ multiplex PCR. For V, J and clone size, that table is used; D and trimming come from the DNA. The profile shows under 250,000 clones, around nine tenths of them singletons. This CDR3 has 13 residues. Deletions cut 5 bases from V and 2 bases from J, with 9 bases between. In germline, CDR1 is LNHDA, CDR2 SQIVND (reference sequence). The rearrangement links TRBV19 to TRBJ1-1; D might be TRBD1 (5 bases). Sample: peripheral blood. The clonotype originates from a woman in her 40s with acute or convalescent COVID-19. DNA for the CDR3: TGTGCCAGTAGTTTGGGACTAAACACTGAAGCTTTCTTT. Its protein is CASSLGLNTEAFF.